A selection of T cell receptor beta chains follows, all from one sample in a study of regulatory T cells in long-lasting Graves disease. In TCRdb, the multiplex PCR reads were re-called with MiXCR into one record per CDR3 protein. The repertoire holds a few hundred thousand distinct CDR3 sequences, with over 15% as singletons. This same sample was also part of a study on T cells in Graves' hyperthyroidism and ophthalmopathy.

The sample consisted of peripheral blood mononuclear cells (PBMCs), taken at new diagnosis, from a patient treated with antithyroid drugs. Every receptor here comes from a man aged 40-49 years with Graves disease. Each CDR3 is given with its conserved first and last residue. The D gene is left open where the match is weak. A row's size may be missing; if present it is once, few, many or a size class.

CDR3 length: 17; clone size: NA; J gene: TRBJ2-1; V gene: TRBV28; D gene: TRBD2; CDR3 DNA: TGTGCCAGCAGCCAAGCGGGGGGGTTAAGCTCCTACAATGAGCAGTTCTTC; CDR3 protein: CASSQAGGLSSYNEQFF
CDR3 length: 16; clone size: many; J gene: TRBJ2-1; V gene: TRBV20-1; D gene: TRBD2; CDR3 DNA: TGCAGTGCTAGAATGAGCCTAGCGGCGCCCTGGGGCGAGCAGTTCTTC; CDR3 protein: CSARMSLAAPWGEQFF
CDR3 length: 18; clone size: many; J gene: TRBJ2-1; V gene: TRBV7-8; D gene: NA; CDR3 DNA: TGTGCCAGCAGCTTAGAGGGGCGGGCGTTGGACCCCTACAATGAGCAGTTCTTC; CDR3 protein: CASSLEGRALDPYNEQFF
CDR3 length: 13; clone size: many; J gene: TRBJ2-7; V gene: TRBV4-1; D gene: NA; CDR3 DNA: TGTGCCAGCAGCCAAGTGGGTCGTTACGAGCAGTACTTC; CDR3 protein: CASSQVGRYEQYF
CDR3 length: 13; clone size: many; J gene: TRBJ1-1; V gene: TRBV28; D gene: TRBD1; CDR3 DNA: TGTGCCAGCAGTCCCAGACAGGGGAATCGCGCTTTCTTT; CDR3 protein: CASSPRQGNRAFF
CDR3 length: 17; clone size: many; J gene: TRBJ2-3; V gene: TRBV6-1; D gene: NA; CDR3 DNA: TGTGCCAGCAGCCCCAGGGGGGCGCGGGTTCAGGCAGATACGCAGTATTTT; CDR3 protein: CASSPRGARVQADTQYF
CDR3 length: 18; clone size: many; J gene: TRBJ1-3; V gene: TRBV12-3/TRBV12-4; D gene: NA; CDR3 DNA: TGTGCCAGCAGTTTATTCTTGTTTTTACGGAACTCTGGAAACACCATATATTTT; CDR3 protein: CASSLFLFLRNSGNTIYF
CDR3 length: 14; clone size: NA; J gene: TRBJ1-6; V gene: TRBV12-3/TRBV12-4; D gene: TRBD1; CDR3 DNA: TGTGCCAGCAGGGACAGGGAAGGTAATTCACCCCTCCACTTT; CDR3 protein: CASRDREGNSPLHF
CDR3 length: 16; clone size: few; J gene: TRBJ2-2; V gene: TRBV5-1; D gene: TRBD1; CDR3 DNA: TGCGCCGGCAGCTTGGAAGGGACAGGAAACACCGGGGAGCTGTTTTTT; CDR3 protein: CAGSLEGTGNTGELFF
CDR3 length: 16; clone size: many; J gene: TRBJ1-1; V gene: TRBV6-2/TRBV6-3; D gene: TRBD1; CDR3 DNA: TGTGCCAGCAGTTACTCTTTGGGACAGGAGAACACTGAAGCTTTCTTT; CDR3 protein: CASSYSLGQENTEAFF
CDR3 length: 16; clone size: NA; J gene: TRBJ2-1; V gene: TRBV4-1; D gene: NA; CDR3 DNA: TGCGCCAGCAGCCAATGGGCAGGGAAGACCTACAATGAGCAGTTCTTC; CDR3 protein: CASSQWAGKTYNEQFF
CDR3 length: 12; clone size: NA; J gene: TRBJ1-5; V gene: TRBV20-1; D gene: NA; CDR3 DNA: TGCAGTGCTATTACTAGCAATCAGCCCCAGCATTTT; CDR3 protein: CSAITSNQPQHF
CDR3 length: 15; clone size: NA; J gene: TRBJ2-5; V gene: TRBV4-2; D gene: NA; CDR3 DNA: TGTGCCAGCAGCCAATCAGGACAGCCGGAAGAGACCCAGTACTTC; CDR3 protein: CASSQSGQPEETQYF
CDR3 length: 14; clone size: NA; J gene: TRBJ2-2; V gene: TRBV19; D gene: NA; CDR3 DNA: TGTGCCAGTGCCAGTCCAGGGAACACCGGGGAGCTGTTTTTT; CDR3 protein: CASASPGNTGELFF
CDR3 length: 13; clone size: NA; J gene: TRBJ2-4; V gene: TRBV2; D gene: NA; CDR3 DNA: TGTGCCAGCAGTGAATTAGCCAAAAACATTCAGTACTTC; CDR3 protein: CASSELAKNIQYF
CDR3 length: 15; clone size: few; J gene: TRBJ2-3; V gene: TRBV4-3; D gene: NA; CDR3 DNA: TGCGCCAGCAGCCGCCGGGGTTTTGGCACAGATACGCAGTATTTT; CDR3 protein: CASSRRGFGTDTQYF
CDR3 length: 14; clone size: NA; J gene: TRBJ2-1; V gene: TRBV5-1; D gene: TRBD1; CDR3 DNA: TGCGCCAGCAGCTTAGGACAGGGGGCGCTTGAGCAGTTCTTC; CDR3 protein: CASSLGQGALEQFF
CDR3 length: 11; clone size: many; J gene: TRBJ2-1; V gene: TRBV6-1; D gene: NA; CDR3 DNA: TGTGCCAGCAGTCTCGACAATGAGCAGTTCTTC; CDR3 protein: CASSLDNEQFF
CDR3 length: 13; clone size: many; J gene: TRBJ2-2; V gene: TRBV12-3/TRBV12-4; D gene: NA; CDR3 DNA: TGTGCCAGCAGTTGGGGCTACACCGGGGAGCTGTTTTTT; CDR3 protein: CASSWGYTGELFF
CDR3 length: 17; clone size: many; J gene: TRBJ1-1; V gene: TRBV28; D gene: NA; CDR3 DNA: TGTGCCAGCAGTTTATCAGGGGCAGGAGGAGAGAACACTGAAGCTTTCTTT; CDR3 protein: CASSLSGAGGENTEAFF
CDR3 length: 12; clone size: many; J gene: TRBJ2-2; V gene: TRBV2; D gene: NA; CDR3 DNA: TGTGCCAGCACCCAAAACACCGGGGAGCTGTTTTTT; CDR3 protein: CASTQNTGELFF
CDR3 length: 14; clone size: many; J gene: TRBJ2-7; V gene: TRBV5-5; D gene: NA; CDR3 DNA: TGTGCCAGCAGCTTGCAGACCTACTCCTACGAGCAGTACTTC; CDR3 protein: CASSLQTYSYEQYF
CDR3 length: 17; clone size: NA; J gene: TRBJ1-2; V gene: TRBV20-1; D gene: NA; CDR3 DNA: TGCAGTCCCTGGGGGGGCCCAGAAGCTACTCGTAACTATGGCTACACCTTC; CDR3 protein: CSPWGGPEATRNYGYTF
CDR3 length: 15; clone size: many; J gene: TRBJ1-4; V gene: TRBV28; D gene: TRBD1; CDR3 DNA: TGTGCCAGCAGTTCCCCAGGGGGAACTAATGAAAAACTGTTTTTT; CDR3 protein: CASSSPGGTNEKLFF
CDR3 length: 14; clone size: many; J gene: TRBJ1-1; V gene: TRBV12-3/TRBV12-4; D gene: NA; CDR3 DNA: TGTGCCAGCAGTTTGGAGTCAGTCTTACCTGAAGCTTTCTTT; CDR3 protein: CASSLESVLPEAFF
CDR3 length: 14; clone size: many; J gene: TRBJ2-7; V gene: TRBV2; D gene: NA; CDR3 DNA: TGTGCCAGCAGTCCCCCGGCAGGGGCCTACGAGCAGTACTTC; CDR3 protein: CASSPPAGAYEQYF
CDR3 length: 15; clone size: NA; J gene: TRBJ1-2; V gene: TRBV2; D gene: NA; CDR3 DNA: TGTGCCAGCAGCCAGGAACAGGGAATCTTTTATGGCTACACCTTC; CDR3 protein: CASSQEQGIFYGYTF
CDR3 length: 15; clone size: few; J gene: TRBJ2-3; V gene: TRBV10-3; D gene: TRBD2; CDR3 DNA: TGTGCCACCCGGATGCTACTAGCGGGGGGTGATACGCAGTATTTT; CDR3 protein: CATRMLLAGGDTQYF
CDR3 length: 15; clone size: many; J gene: TRBJ2-1; V gene: TRBV5-1; D gene: TRBD2; CDR3 DNA: TGCGCCACACGGCTTTTGACTAGCGCCAACAATGAGCAGTTCTTC; CDR3 protein: CATRLLTSANNEQFF
CDR3 length: 15; clone size: NA; J gene: TRBJ2-3; V gene: TRBV12-3/TRBV12-4; D gene: NA; CDR3 DNA: TGTGCCAGCAGTTTATTGGGCGTGGCCACAGATACGCAGTATTTT; CDR3 protein: CASSLLGVATDTQYF
CDR3 length: 14; clone size: many; J gene: TRBJ2-5; V gene: TRBV2; D gene: TRBD2; CDR3 DNA: TGTGCCAGCAGTGAAGACGGGGGGCAAGAGACCCAGTACTTC; CDR3 protein: CASSEDGGQETQYF
CDR3 length: 13; clone size: many; J gene: TRBJ2-2; V gene: TRBV7-3; D gene: NA; CDR3 DNA: TGTGCCAGCCGGGGAGCGAACACCGGGGAGCTGTTTTTT; CDR3 protein: CASRGANTGELFF
CDR3 length: 15; clone size: NA; J gene: TRBJ2-1; V gene: TRBV9; D gene: NA; CDR3 DNA: TGTGCCAGCAGCGTAGAGTCAGGGGGGGACAATGAGCAGTTCTTC; CDR3 protein: CASSVESGGDNEQFF
CDR3 length: 14; clone size: many; J gene: TRBJ2-7; V gene: TRBV4-3; D gene: TRBD2; CDR3 DNA: TGCGCCAGCAGCCAAGGCGGGGGGCCCTACGAGCAGTACTTC; CDR3 protein: CASSQGGGPYEQYF
CDR3 length: 15; clone size: many; J gene: TRBJ2-1; V gene: TRBV30; D gene: TRBD2; CDR3 DNA: TGTGCCTGGAAGGGTGGAGCGGGGATTTACAATGAGCAGTTCTTC; CDR3 protein: CAWKGGAGIYNEQFF
CDR3 length: 14; clone size: many; J gene: TRBJ1-1; V gene: TRBV7-9; D gene: TRBD1; CDR3 DNA: TGTGCCAGCAGCTCTCGGACAGGGGACACTGAAGCTTTCTTT; CDR3 protein: CASSSRTGDTEAFF
CDR3 length: 19; clone size: few; J gene: TRBJ2-6; V gene: TRBV27; D gene: TRBD1; CDR3 DNA: TGTGCCAGCAGGTCCCATTACCGGGACAGATTAACTGGGGCCAACGTCCTGACTTTC; CDR3 protein: CASRSHYRDRLTGANVLTF
CDR3 length: 12; clone size: many; J gene: TRBJ1-1; V gene: TRBV28; D gene: NA; CDR3 DNA: TGTGCCAGCGGGGGGTTGGACACTGAAGCTTTCTTT; CDR3 protein: CASGGLDTEAFF
CDR3 length: 14; clone size: few; J gene: TRBJ2-1; V gene: TRBV5-8; D gene: NA; CDR3 DNA: TGTGCCAGCAGCCCCGTAGATGCTTACAATGAGCAGTTCTTC; CDR3 protein: CASSPVDAYNEQFF
CDR3 length: 12; clone size: many; J gene: TRBJ1-1; V gene: TRBV12-3/TRBV12-4; D gene: NA; CDR3 DNA: TGTGCCAGCAGTTTTGTTGAGGCTGAAGCTTTCTTT; CDR3 protein: CASSFVEAEAFF
CDR3 length: 17; clone size: NA; J gene: TRBJ2-3; V gene: TRBV11-2; D gene: NA; CDR3 DNA: TGTGCCAGCAACTTAGCCCCTGGGGGAAGGGGGACAGATACGCAGTATTTT; CDR3 protein: CASNLAPGGRGTDTQYF
CDR3 length: 16; clone size: many; J gene: TRBJ2-7; V gene: TRBV5-1; D gene: TRBD1; CDR3 DNA: TGCGCCAGCAGCCCCGGGACAGGGAGCTCTTCCTACGAGCAGTACTTC; CDR3 protein: CASSPGTGSSSYEQYF
CDR3 length: 14; clone size: many; J gene: TRBJ1-1; V gene: TRBV6-5; D gene: NA; CDR3 DNA: TGTGCCAGCAGTTACCAGGCCCAGAGCACTGAAGCTTTCTTT; CDR3 protein: CASSYQAQSTEAFF
CDR3 length: 12; clone size: many; J gene: TRBJ2-1; V gene: TRBV7-9; D gene: NA; CDR3 DNA: TGTGCCAGCAGCTTAGGTACAACATTGGGTTTCTTC; CDR3 protein: CASSLGTTLGFF
CDR3 length: 14; clone size: NA; J gene: TRBJ2-3; V gene: TRBV2; D gene: TRBD1; CDR3 DNA: TGTGCCAGCAGGGTACAGGGGACCTTTCGGACGCAGTATTTT; CDR3 protein: CASRVQGTFRTQYF
CDR3 length: 17; clone size: many; J gene: TRBJ2-7; V gene: TRBV4-2; D gene: NA; CDR3 DNA: TGTGCCAGCAGCCGCCCCTCCGGTACAGGGAGCTCCTACGAGCAGTACTTC; CDR3 protein: CASSRPSGTGSSYEQYF
CDR3 length: 13; clone size: NA; J gene: TRBJ2-1; V gene: TRBV27; D gene: NA; CDR3 DNA: TGTGCCAGCAGATTCGAACTATCGAATAAGCAGTTCTTC; CDR3 protein: CASRFELSNKQFF
CDR3 length: 17; clone size: many; J gene: TRBJ2-5; V gene: TRBV11-3; D gene: TRBD2; CDR3 DNA: TGTGCCAGCAGCTTTTCCTCTAGCGGGGGGGAGGAAGAGACCCAGTACTTC; CDR3 protein: CASSFSSSGGEEETQYF
CDR3 length: 16; clone size: many; J gene: TRBJ1-4; V gene: TRBV6-1; D gene: NA; CDR3 DNA: TGTGCCAGCAGCCAATACTCCCCAGGGGCTAATGAAAAACTGTTTTTT; CDR3 protein: CASSQYSPGANEKLFF
CDR3 length: 17; clone size: NA; J gene: TRBJ2-2; V gene: TRBV7-6; D gene: TRBD1; CDR3 DNA: TGTGCCAGCAGCCCGCACCATGGGACAGGGAACACCGGGGAGCTGTTTTTT; CDR3 protein: CASSPHHGTGNTGELFF
CDR3 length: 17; clone size: NA; J gene: TRBJ2-1; V gene: TRBV7-9; D gene: TRBD2; CDR3 DNA: TGTGCCAGCAGCTTACCGAGCGGGGGGAGCTCCTACAATGAGCAGTTCTTC; CDR3 protein: CASSLPSGGSSYNEQFF
CDR3 length: 14; clone size: many; J gene: TRBJ2-1; V gene: TRBV12-3/TRBV12-4; D gene: NA; CDR3 DNA: TGTGCCAGTTGCGGGACAGAGATTTACAATGAGCAGTTCTTC; CDR3 protein: CASCGTEIYNEQFF
CDR3 length: 13; clone size: few; J gene: TRBJ1-1; V gene: TRBV5-1; D gene: NA; CDR3 DNA: TGCGCCAGCAGCTTGGCCAGGGACACTGAAGCTTCCTTT; CDR3 protein: CASSLARDTEASF